This TCR beta chain was sequenced for a study of T cell repertoires in cytomegalovirus infection. In the study overall: It was the public TCR beta signatures that indicated both CMV infection and matching HLA type.

This clonotype was seen a handful of times. Antigen unknown. TCRdb re-called the reads with MiXCR, one entry per CDR3 protein. The table records about 260,000 distinct CDR3 sequences, approximately 10% of them present only once. Deletions cut 3 bases from V and 5 bases from J, with 10 bases between. CDR1 and CDR2 (germline): SGHTA, FQGTGA. This CDR3 region has 13 residues. Findings of the study overall: Pooled public TCR beta family frequency picked out CMV carriers with the relevant HLA. It was HLA-C-restricted CMV-specific TCR beta clonotypes that dominated the response ex vivo.

The receptor's source is a human donor in good health (CMV status not recorded). Some clones in this sample may be carry-over from other donors' samples. This chain links TRBV7-3 with TRBJ2-5, with a weak D call TRBD1 (5 bases). The material sequenced was PBMCs. CDR3 DNA: TGTGCCAGCAGCTTCAGGGTGGGGGAGACCCAGTACTTC. It codes for CASSFRVGETQYF.